Here is one T cell receptor beta chain with its context. At one end the junction does not follow the germline gene, possibly because of a read error. This CDR3 spans 13 amino acids. Per germline, CDR1 SGHTA and CDR2 FQGNSA. The second PCR ran roughly 6 to 12 cycles with a sample-barcoded 5' primer and J-beta primers. TCRdb re-analysed the 5' RACE reads in MiXCR, keeping a single row per CDR3 protein. Of around 1,700,000 distinct CDR3 sequences listed, roughly 30% are singletons. The sample belongs to a study of blood T cells in healthy people across ages. The sequence came from a woman under 40 in good health. The rearrangement links TRBV7-2 to TRBJ2-5, with D uncertain. The source material was blood. The chain's CDR3 is CACSPRPQETQYF. The DNA for the CDR3 is TGTGCCTGCAGCCCCCGGCCCCAAGAGACCCAGTACTTC.